The entry below gives a single T cell receptor (beta chain) sequence along with its context. Its antigen remains unidentified. Some clones are missing from TCRdb's copy, which holds only in-frame ones; the method was immunoSEQ multiplex PCR. The repertoire holds about 120,000 clones, with approximately 87% as singletons. The data were obtained in a study of cytomegalovirus exposure and HLA in healthy donors. General study results and limits: Most TCR sequences proved rare, with some public TCRs found in many donors. The study designated roughly 150 TCR beta chains cytomegalovirus-associated.

V shed 6 bases and J 3 bases; nucleotides not matched to a gene: 7. Germline loops: CDR1 MDHEN, CDR2 SYDVKM. The CDR3 consists of 14 residues. Sequenced sample: PBMCs. The sequence was collected from a woman between 18 and 29 years old in good health and CMV-seropositive. V is TRBV28 and J is TRBJ2-7, with 8 bases that match TRBD1. In DNA, the CDR3 is TGTGCCAGCAGGCAGGACAGGGTACTCTACGAGCAGTACTTC. This gives the protein CASRQDRVLYEQYF.